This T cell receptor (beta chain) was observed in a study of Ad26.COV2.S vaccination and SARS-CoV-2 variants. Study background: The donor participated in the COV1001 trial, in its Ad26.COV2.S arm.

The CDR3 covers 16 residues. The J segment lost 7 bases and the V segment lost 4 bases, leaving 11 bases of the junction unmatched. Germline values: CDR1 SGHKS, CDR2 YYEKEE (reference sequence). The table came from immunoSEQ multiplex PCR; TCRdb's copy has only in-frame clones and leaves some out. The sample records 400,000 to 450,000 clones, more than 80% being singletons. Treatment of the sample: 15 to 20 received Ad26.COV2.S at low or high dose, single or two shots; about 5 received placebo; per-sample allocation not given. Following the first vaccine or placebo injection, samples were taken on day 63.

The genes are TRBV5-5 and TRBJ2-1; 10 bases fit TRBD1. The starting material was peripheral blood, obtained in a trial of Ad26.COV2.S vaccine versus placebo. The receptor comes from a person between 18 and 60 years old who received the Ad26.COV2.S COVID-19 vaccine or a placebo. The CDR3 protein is CASSPGTGQGGNEQFF. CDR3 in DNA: TGTGCCAGCAGCCCTGGAACCGGACAGGGGGGGAATGAGCAGTTCTTC.